This entry describes one T cell receptor beta chain. Its matching antigen is unknown. This sample includes further DNA sequences coding for the same CDR3. The data belong to a study of OX40 agonist ivuxolimab in advanced cancers. On the study more broadly: Patients with hepatocellular carcinoma, melanoma, renal cell or head and neck cancer made up the dose-escalation patients.

Assay used: immunoSEQ multiplex PCR; TCRdb lists only in-frame clones, some missing. The sample records roughly 40,000 clones, approximately 91% being singletons. Exclusion of a patient followed from autoimmune disease history or systemic immunosuppression. Regarding the study as a whole: At doses 0.1 to 3.0 mg/kg, CD4+ and CD8+ clones expanded.

The sequence was obtained from an adult with an advanced solid tumor such as melanoma, head and neck, liver or kidney cancer. The sample in question was CD4+ or CD8+ T cells sorted from blood, obtained in a trial of the OX40 agonist ivuxolimab.

Here the CDR3 DNA reads TGCGCCAGCAGTGAGTCCGGCGGGAGCTCCTACAATGAGCAGTTCTTC. Translation gives CASSESGGSSYNEQFF. The chain has TRBV10-2 and TRBJ2-1, with TRBD2 matching over 7 bases. V dropped 0 bases and J dropped 0; count of bases not matched to a gene: 2. Per germline, CDR1 WSHSY and CDR2 SAAADI. The CDR3 spans 16 residues.